The clone carrying this TCR beta chain showed up many times. Antigen specificity is unknown. Genomic DNA templated the TCR beta VDJ and CDR3 profiling. TCRdb passed the reads through MiXCR, listing each CDR3 protein once. This sample has about 120,000 distinct CDR3 sequences; under 60% occur once, and the top ten carry about 29%. Sequencing was done on patients that had shown CD8+CD57+ cell expansion by flow cytometry. Blood sampling was performed on the patients, and none of them had received therapy by then. The data were obtained in a study of CD8+CD57+ T cells in acquired aplastic anemia. Study overall: The study obtained an average of 3.2 ug of DNA from sorted CD4+ and CD8+ cells. Study observations and caveats: The same twenty-nine CD8+ CDR3 sequences occurred in patients and in controls.

V was pared by 9 bases and J by 3 bases, with 13 bases between. The CDR3 contains 13 residues. Per the germline V gene, CDR1 is SGDLS and CDR2 is YYNGEE. This receptor was taken from a human donor with aplastic anemia. The chain couples TRBV9 to TRBJ1-5; possible D gene TRBD1, 5 bases. The specimen was sorted CD4+, CD8+, or CD8+CD57+ T cells (not recorded which) from PBMCs. CDR3 DNA: TGTGCCACCCGGGGGGGGTTCAATCAGCCCCAGCATTTT. It is translated as CATRGGFNQPQHF.